A single sample is the source of the 12 T cell receptor beta chains below, sequenced in a study of CD8 T cells in Susac syndrome. With random hexamers, roughly 0.45 to 1 ug RNA was reverse transcribed. TCRdb re-derived calls from the immunoSEQ multiplex PCR reads in MiXCR, one entry per CDR3 protein. The data show roughly 120,000 distinct CDR3 sequences, approximately 96% seen once. Sequencing used CD4+ T cells from PBMCs. The receptors originated from a human donor in good health.

The rearrangement joins TRBV6-6 to TRBJ1-1, with 12 bases that match TRBD1. The CDR3 length is 13 residues. The V and J ends lost 6 bases and 5 bases, in that order; junction bases with no gene match: 1. From germline, CDR1 is MNHNY and CDR2 SVGAGI (reference sequence). The CDR3 is CASRGQGATEAFF. The CDR3 DNA sequence: TGTGCCAGCAGGGGACAGGGGGCGACTGAAGCTTTCTTT.

V is TRBV20-1 and J is TRBJ2-5, with D tentatively TRBD2 (5 bases). V lost 5 bases and J lost 5, with 12 bases in between. The CDR3 sequence is 12 residues long. Germline CDR1 DFQATT, CDR2 SNEGSKA (reference sequence). The CDR3: CSARSRGETQYF. The CDR3 nucleotides read TGCAGTGCTCGGTCGAGAGGGGAGACCCAGTACTTC.

This chain joins TRBV6-5 and TRBJ1-2, with D possibly being TRBD1 (6 bases). This CDR3 region has 17 residues. Germline CDR1 and CDR2: MNHEY and SVGAGI. The V end was cut by 1 base, the J end by 2 bases, with 17 bases between. DNA of the CDR3: TGTGCCAGCAGTTACTTAGGACAGTCGTCGGCAAACTATGGCTACACCTTC. Amino acid sequence: CASSYLGQSSANYGYTF.

The CDR3, as DNA: TGCGCCAGCAGTGAGTCGAAGTCGGGACCTAGAATAAGGGGCTCTGGGGCCAACGTCCTGACTTTC. Encoded protein: CASSESKSGPRIRGSGANVLTF. The rearrangement joins TRBV10-2 to TRBJ2-6; D might be TRBD1 or TRBD2, each matching 5 bases. V was pared by 0 bases and J by 0 bases, with 24 bases between. Germline values: CDR1 WSHSY, CDR2 SAAADI. The CDR3 runs to 22 residues.

This clonotype turned up a few times. The rearrangement joins TRBV2 to TRBJ2-7; D uncertain. V was pared by 0 bases and J by 7 bases, with 7 bases between. Germline V CDR1 and CDR2: SNHLY, FYNNEI. The CDR3 has 12 amino acids. CDR3 sequence: CASSEASLEQYF. The CDR3 DNA follows: TGTGCCAGCAGTGAAGCTAGCTTGGAGCAGTACTTC.

The V gene is TRBV7-9, the J gene TRBJ2-2; D is perhaps TRBD2 (5 bases). The CDR3 is 13 amino acids. Germline values: CDR1 SEHNR, CDR2 FQNEAQ (reference sequence). V was trimmed by 2 bases and J by 7 bases, leaving 8 bases between them. CDR3 sequence (DNA): TGTGCCAGCAGCTTACGGGGAAGCGGGGAGCTGTTTTTT. Its protein is CASSLRGSGELFF.

This chain uses TRBV6-5 with TRBJ1-5, with 8 bases aligning to TRBD1. V lost 6 bases, J lost 6 bases, and 10 bases stayed unmatched. This CDR3 has 15 amino acids. Germline V gene lookup returns CDR1 MNHEY and CDR2 SVGAGI. CDR3 residues: CASSRQGMSFQPQHF. The CDR3 DNA is TGTGCCAGCAGCCGACAGGGGATGAGTTTTCAGCCCCAGCATTTT.

The chain couples TRBV20-1 to TRBJ1-2; TRBD1 matches 7 bases. The CDR3 has 14 residues. Germline CDR1 is DFQATT and CDR2 is SNEGSKA (reference sequence). V lost 4 bases and J lost 1; bases outside the gene matches: 6. This CDR3 is CSAKRQGVNYGYTF. CDR3 bases: TGCAGTGCTAAGAGACAGGGCGTTAACTATGGCTACACCTTC.

The CDR3, as DNA: TGTGCCAGCAGCTCGGGACAACCCTCCAGTGAGCAGTTCTTC. Its translation is CASSSGQPSSEQFF. The chain employs TRBV5-4 and TRBJ2-1, with D possibly TRBD1 on 6 matching bases. V lost 3 bases to trimming and J lost 9 bases, with 16 bases between them. The CDR3 runs to 14 residues. Germline CDR1 and CDR2: SGHNT and YYREEE (reference sequence).

The V call is TRBV29-1, the J call TRBJ1-1; TRBD1 agrees at 7 bases. The trim removed 3 bases at V and 1 base at J, leaving 11 bases unmatched. The CDR3 is made up of 16 amino acids. Looked up from germline, CDR1 is SQVTM and CDR2 is ANQGSEA. The CDR3 loop reads CSVDWGQRSTNTEAFF. The CDR3 coding sequence is TGCAGCGTTGATTGGGGACAGAGATCCACGAACACTGAAGCTTTCTTT. Full variable domain (missing parts from reference TRBV29-1 and TRBJ1-1): SAVISQKPSRDICQRGTSLTIQCQVDSQVTMMFWYRQQPGQSLTLIATANQGSEATYESGFVIDKFPISRPNLTFSTLTVSNMSPEDSSIYLCSVDWGQRSTNTEAFFGQGTRLTVV.

V is TRBV20-1 and J is TRBJ2-1, with TRBD1 as a possible D gene (5 bases). Germline values: CDR1 DFQATT, CDR2 SNEGSKA (reference sequence). Trimming took 6 bases from V and 5 from J, leaving 8 bases between them. The CDR3 spans 11 residues. CDR3 nucleotides: TGCAGTGCCAAGACAGACAATGAGCAGTTCTTC. This translates into CSAKTDNEQFF.

This chain uses TRBV5-1 with TRBJ2-5, with D perhaps matching TRBD1 (8 bases). V dropped 0 bases and J dropped 3 bases, with 15 bases sitting between them. The CDR3 covers 16 residues. Per germline, CDR1 SGHRS and CDR2 YFSETQ. The CDR3 loop is CASSLVPQGGEETQYF. In DNA form, the CDR3 reads TGCGCCAGCAGCTTGGTTCCACAGGGGGGGGAAGAGACCCAGTACTTC. Looking up the rest from reference TRBV5-1 and TRBJ2-5 gives the full variable domain: KAGVTQTPRYLIKTRGQQVTLSCSPISGHRSVSWYQQTPGQGLQFLFEYFSETQRNKGNFPGRFSGRQFSNSRSEMNVSTLELGDSALYLCASSLVPQGGEETQYFGPGTRLLVL.